This T cell receptor (beta chain) was observed in a study of early T cells in non-severe SARS-CoV-2 infection. Ten or more counts support this clonotype. TCRdb re-called the 5' RACE reads through MiXCR, storing one row per CDR3 protein. The data contain 70,000 or so distinct CDR3 sequences, around 9.9% of them singletons. The V and J ends lost 3 bases and 2 bases respectively, with 7 bases between them. Germline values: CDR1 KGHSH, CDR2 LQKENI. This CDR3 is 14 amino acids long. This TCR was sampled from an adult who was a healthcare worker with PCR-confirmed SARS-CoV-2 infection or an uninfected control (not recorded which). Material for sequencing was whole blood. The genes are TRBV18 and TRBJ2-2; D is unclear. The chain's CDR3 is CASSPDGNTGELFF. The DNA of the CDR3 is TGTGCCAGCTCACCGGACGGCAACACCGGGGAGCTGTTTTTT.